This passage covers 11 T cell receptor beta chains from one sample sequenced in a study of T cell repertoires in cytomegalovirus infection. These receptors' antigens are unknown. TCRdb itself ran the reads through MiXCR, one entry per CDR3 protein. The sample consists of some 940,000 distinct CDR3 sequences, 31% of them appearing once. Sample: cultured CD8+ T cells from PBMCs, taken from culture after CMV antigen stimulation. The receptors stem from a human donor in good health (CMV status not recorded). Some clones in this sample may be carry-over from other donors' samples.

The CDR3 nucleotides are TGTGCCAGCAGCTTTCCTCTAGCGGGGGGGCCGAGGGAGACCCAGTACTTC. Translated: CASSFPLAGGPRETQYF. The rearrangement uses TRBV5-6 and TRBJ2-5; 12 nucleotides line up with TRBD2. The V gene end was trimmed by 2 bases and the J gene end by 5 bases; junction bases not matched to a gene: 10. CDR3 length equals 17 residues. Germline V gives CDR1 SGHDT, CDR2 YYEEEE.

This clonotype was observed a few times. This chain uses TRBV6-1 with TRBJ1-1; D possibly corresponds to TRBD1 (5 bases). The CDR3 has 16 residues. Trimming took 0 bases from V and 0 from J, leaving 11 bases between them. Germline V CDR1 and CDR2: MNHNS, SASEGT. The CDR3 protein is CASSEAQVRVNTEAFF. For the CDR3, the DNA is TGTGCCAGCAGTGAAGCGCAAGTCAGGGTGAACACTGAAGCTTTCTTT.

With respect to this clonotype: Just one base apart from a much larger clone, this may be a read error. CDR3 loop: CASSLRRMGLDDSYGYTF. In DNA, the CDR3 is TGTGCCAGCAGCCTCCGCAGGATGGGCCTAGACGACTCCTATGGCTACACCTTC. The rearrangement uses TRBV7-8 and TRBJ1-2; unclear D gene. The CDR3 loop spans 18 amino acids. With 5 bases removed from V and 4 bases from J, the gap between germline ends came to 26 bases. Looked up from germline, CDR1 is SGHVS and CDR2 is FQNEAQ. The full variable domain, in which reference TRBV7-8 and TRBJ1-2 provide the parts outside the CDR3, is GAGVSQSPRYKVAKRGQDVALRCDPISGHVSLFWYQQALGQGPEFLTYFQNEAQLDKSGLPSDRFFAERPEGSVSTLKIQRTQQEDSAVYLCASSLRRMGLDDSYGYTFGSGTRLTVV.

The V gene is TRBV5-5, the J gene TRBJ1-2; D possibly corresponds to TRBD1 (5 bases). The CDR3 runs to 18 residues. Germline CDR1 reads SGHKS; CDR2 reads YYEKEE (reference sequence). Deletions cut 0 bases from V and 5 bases from J, with 23 bases between. This chain's CDR3 is CASSLGVLVRRGGYGYTF. The DNA of the CDR3 is TGTGCCAGCAGCTTGGGGGTCTTGGTTCGCCGCGGGGGGTATGGCTACACCTTC.

The sample holds many counts of this clonotype. The chain has TRBV28 and TRBJ2-3; D remains ambiguous. The V and J ends lost 7 bases and 0 bases respectively, with 14 bases between them. The CDR3 consists of 15 residues. Germline CDR1 MDHEN, CDR2 SYDVKM. The CDR3 region is CASNHDAASTDTQYF. CDR3 bases: TGTGCCAGCAACCATGACGCTGCTAGCACAGATACGCAGTATTTT.

The rearrangement links TRBV6-8 to TRBJ1-1; the D gene is possibly TRBD1 (5 bases). In germline, CDR1 is MNHGY, CDR2 SAAAGT. CDR3 size: 12 residues. V lost 8 bases and J lost 4, with 11 bases in between. The CDR3 loop is CASGGMITEAFF. In DNA, the CDR3 is TGTGCCAGCGGGGGGATGATCACTGAAGCTTTCTTT.

Written as DNA, the CDR3 is TGTGCCAGCAGCGGGAGCGGGGGGGCGGTATACAATGAGCAGTTCTTC. This codes for CASSGSGGAVYNEQFF. The J gene is TRBJ2-1, the V gene TRBV9; 10 bases are shared with TRBD2. This CDR3 contains 16 residues. The V and J ends lost 3 bases and 4 bases, in that order; junction bases with no gene match: 7. Germline lookup yields CDR1 SGDLS and CDR2 YYNGEE.

CDR3 nucleotides: TGTGCCAGCAGCCTTGCGAGGGTTAGCATTCAGTACTTC. This codes for CASSLARVSIQYF. V usage is TRBV12-3 or TRBV12-4 and J usage is TRBJ2-4; possibly TRBD2 for D (5 bases). Trimming removed 6 bases from V and 9 bases from J, with 15 bases in between. The length of the CDR3 is 13 residues.

A few counts support this clonotype. An end of the junction differs from the germline gene, which may be a read error. The V and J genes are TRBV7-6 and TRBJ2-5, with D perhaps TRBD1 or TRBD2 (5 bases each). CDR1 is SGHVS and CDR2 is FNYEAQ in the germline V gene. The CDR3 contains 15 residues. CDR3 loop: CASSLEGRGQETQYF. CDR3 in DNA: TGTGCTAGCAGCTTAGAGGGACGAGGACAAGAGACCCAGTACTTC.

In nucleotides, the CDR3 is TGCGCCAGCAGTTTAGGTGGGACAGGGAGCGAGCAGTACTTC. Protein sequence: CASSLGGTGSEQYF. The chain has TRBV4-1 and TRBJ2-7, with 9 bases fitting TRBD1. Trimming removed 6 bases from V and 6 bases from J; junction bases left unmatched: 9. The CDR3 is 14 amino acids. CDR1 and CDR2 (germline): MGHRA, YSYEKL.

This clonotype was found a few times. CDR3 in amino acids: CASSLGGWGTGERDEQFF. CDR3 nucleotides: TGTGCCAGCAGCTTAGGCGGGTGGGGGACAGGGGAGAGGGATGAGCAGTTCTTC. The rearrangement links TRBV11-2 to TRBJ2-1; 10 positions agree with TRBD1. The CDR3 sequence is 18 residues long. Germline CDR1 and CDR2: SGHAT and FQNNGV. With 1 base clipped from V and 8 bases from J, the junction kept 14 bases outside the gene matches.